The source of this T cell receptor beta chain is a study of beta chain features in type 1 diabetes. The isolated RNA, all of it, was reverse transcribed, so expressed TCRB transcripts were what got sequenced. Sequenced naive, central memory and regulatory T cell samples produced an average of around 3.9 million reads. Sequencing was performed with immunoSEQ multiplex PCR; in TCRdb, only in-frame clones are kept and a portion is missing. The data hold around 160,000 clones, with about 10% observed a single time. The V gene's germline CDR1 is SEHNR and CDR2 FQNEAQ (reference sequence). V was clipped by 4 bases and J by 6 bases, with 10 bases between them. This CDR3 has 13 amino acids. Findings and limits, study-wide: The cDNA sequencing approach could over-represent high-TCR-expressing cells. All four CD4+ subsets from Type 1 diabetes patients carried moderately but significantly shorter TCRB CDR3s. Compared with healthy donors, patients appeared to share more similar naive, central memory and regulatory TCRB repertoires.

Worth noting for this clone: Its antigen is as yet unknown.

Markers CD45RO/CCR7/CD25/CD127/CD95/CD27 served to sort CD4+ naive, central memory, regulatory and stem cell-like memory cells. Sample: central memory CD4+ T cells from blood. This chain connects TRBV7-9 to TRBJ1-5; no clear D gene. The sequence was obtained from a woman under 40 with type 1 diabetes. The chain's CDR3 is CASSSRHSQPQHF. In DNA form, the CDR3 reads TGTGCCAGCAGCTCACGACACTCTCAGCCCCAGCATTTT.